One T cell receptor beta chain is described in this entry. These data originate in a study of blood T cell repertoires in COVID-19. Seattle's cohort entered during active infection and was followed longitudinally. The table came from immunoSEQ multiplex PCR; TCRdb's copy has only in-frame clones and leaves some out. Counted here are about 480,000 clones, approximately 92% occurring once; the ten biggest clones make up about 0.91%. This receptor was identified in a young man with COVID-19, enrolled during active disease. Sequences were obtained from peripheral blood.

DNA for the CDR3: TGTGCCAGTAGTTGGAGGGATCCGTACTACGAGCAGTACTTC. It specifies CASSWRDPYYEQYF. The chain combines TRBV19 with TRBJ2-7; possibly TRBD2 for D (6 bases). The CDR3 has 14 amino acids. The germline gives CDR1 LNHDA, CDR2 SQIVND (reference sequence). Trimming removed 5 bases at V and 3 bases at J, with 14 bases between.